This entry lists 18 T cell receptor beta chains sequenced from one sample in a study of T-cell reconstitution after alpha-beta-depleted transplantation in children. Unique molecular identifiers were used in preparing the TCRbeta library. In TCRdb, the PCR reads were re-called with MiXCR into one record per CDR3 protein. The sample has around 600,000 distinct CDR3 sequences, approximately 10% seen once. Sequencing was performed on PBMCs from the stem cell graft donor, taken from the stem cell graft. Source of these receptors: a human donor who donated a stem cell graft to a child with acute myeloid leukemia.

This clonotype has at least ten counts. The chain combines TRBV5-1 with TRBJ2-1, with 10 positions matching TRBD2. Germline V gene sequence: CDR1 SGHRS, CDR2 YFSETQ. The trim removed 2 bases at V and 9 bases at J, leaving 8 bases unmatched. This CDR3 spans 15 amino acids. This CDR3 is CASSFLAGDRGEQFF. The DNA of the CDR3 is TGCGCCAGCAGCTTCCTAGCGGGAGATCGGGGTGAGCAGTTCTTC.

A few counts support this clonotype. The chain employs TRBV5-1 and TRBJ2-3, with 11 positions matching TRBD2. With V trimmed by 4 bases and J by 6 bases, 10 bases remained unmatched. The length of the CDR3 is 16 residues. Germline V gene sequence: CDR1 SGHRS, CDR2 YFSETQ. DNA for the CDR3: TGCGCCAGCAGCCCGGATTCTAGCGGGAGGATCGATACGCAGTATTTT. It is translated as CASSPDSSGRIDTQYF.

This clonotype has at least ten counts. The V call is TRBV6-1, the J call TRBJ2-1; 14 bases fit TRBD2. CDR1 is MNHNS and CDR2 is SASEGT in the germline V gene. The CDR3 extends over 14 amino acids. V lost 7 bases, J lost 6 bases, and 2 bases stayed unmatched. CDR3 amino acids: CASKGTSGSNEQFF. The CDR3 DNA reads as TGTGCCAGCAAAGGGACTAGCGGGAGCAATGAGCAGTTCTTC.

Only a few counts were recorded for this clonotype. This chain connects TRBV6-1 to TRBJ2-5, with a possible D match to TRBD2 (6 bases). V shed 1 base and J shed 7 bases, with 19 bases lying between them. Germline V lookup: CDR1 MNHNS, CDR2 SASEGT. The CDR3 loop spans 16 amino acids. CDR3 DNA sequence: TGTGCCAGCAGTGAAGTTTCTGGCGGGGTCGTGGGGACCCAGTACTTC. Translating gives CASSEVSGGVVGTQYF.

At least ten counts were recorded for this clonotype. The chain carries TRBV7-2 and TRBJ2-3; D is unresolved. This CDR3 spans 13 amino acids. V was shortened by 2 bases and J by 1 base, with 4 bases between the two germline ends. CDR1 is SGHTA and CDR2 is FQGNSA in the germline V gene. As DNA, the CDR3 is TGTGCCAGCAGCTTACTAGGCACAGATACGCAGTATTTT. Translating gives CASSLLGTDTQYF.

The chain carries TRBV4-3 and TRBJ1-1; 7 bases are shared with TRBD1. Losses at the gene ends were 3 bases for V and 3 bases for J; bases not matched to a gene: 10. This CDR3 contains 16 residues. Germline values: CDR1 LGHNA, CDR2 YSLEER. CDR3 DNA sequence: TGCGCCAGCAGCCAGCTTGCCTCAGGGGGGGACACTGAAGCTTTCTTT. Translated: CASSQLASGGDTEAFF.

Many counts were recorded for this clonotype. The chain employs TRBV28 and TRBJ2-3; 13 positions agree with TRBD2. Germline assignment: CDR1 MDHEN and CDR2 SYDVKM. The CDR3 spans 18 residues. With 5 bases clipped from V and 4 bases from J, the junction kept 12 bases outside the gene matches. The CDR3 nucleotides are TGTGCCAGCAGTGACGACGGCGGACTAGCGGGAGTGTCAGATACGCAGTATTTT. As protein: CASSDDGGLAGVSDTQYF.

V and J are TRBV5-1 and TRBJ1-2; perhaps TRBD1 as D (5 bases). Germline CDR1 and CDR2: SGHRS and YFSETQ. Trimming pared 2 bases from V and 7 bases from J, leaving 12 bases between. The CDR3 loop spans 13 amino acids. CDR3: CASSLGREGGYTF. The CDR3 nucleotides read TGCGCCAGCAGCTTAGGCAGGGAGGGTGGCTACACCTTC.

V usage is TRBV30 and J usage is TRBJ2-2, with TRBD1 matching 9 bases. CDR1 and CDR2 from the germline V gene are GTSNPN and SVGIG (reference sequence). The CDR3 loop spans 14 amino acids. V dropped 0 bases and J dropped 5; count of bases not matched to a gene: 1. For the CDR3, the DNA is TGTGCCTGGAGTGTAGGGACAGGGACCGGGGAGCTGTTTTTT. It codes for CAWSVGTGTGELFF.

The rearrangement joins TRBV5-6 to TRBJ1-5, with TRBD1 matching over 7 bases. The CDR3 contains 13 residues. From germline, CDR1 is SGHDT and CDR2 YYEEEE. The junction had 5 bases not matched to a gene; V was cut back by 5 bases and J by 6 bases. The CDR3 DNA is TGTGCCAGCAGTGGCAGGGGGGCTCAGCCCCAGCATTTT. Translating gives CASSGRGAQPQHF.

In this sample, this clonotype turned up many times. In DNA, the CDR3 is TGTGCCAGCTCACCGGAACTAGCCCGGGATACGCAGTATTTT. This gives the protein CASSPELARDTQYF. V and J are TRBV18 and TRBJ2-3; a weak D match, TRBD2 (6 bases). This CDR3 has 14 residues. Germline-derived CDR1 and CDR2 are KGHSH and LQKENI. Trimming took off 3 bases at V and 6 bases at J, with 13 bases between the two ends. Supplemented by reference TRBV18 and TRBJ2-3, the full variable domain reads NAGVMQNPRHLVRRRGQEARLRCSPMKGHSHVYWYRQLPEEGLKFMVYLQKENIIDESGMPKERFSAEFPKEGPSILRIQQVVRGDSAAYFCASSPELARDTQYFGPGTRLTVL.

The rearrangement uses TRBV6-2 or TRBV6-3 and TRBJ2-7; 10 bases match TRBD1. The CDR3 runs to 15 residues. Germline V gives CDR1 MNHEY, CDR2 SVGEGT. Trimming removed 6 bases from V and 5 bases from J; junction bases left unmatched: 10. CDR3 nucleotide sequence: TGTGCCAGCAGCGAACCCGGGACAGGGGCCCACGAGCAGTACTTC. Translation: CASSEPGTGAHEQYF.

The chain employs TRBV10-3 and TRBJ1-1; no definite D call. There are 15 residues in the CDR3. Between the trimmed V and J ends, which lost 6 bases and 2 bases, there was a span of 16 bases. Germline V gene data show CDR1 as ENHRY and CDR2 as SYGVKD. CDR3 sequence: CAISPLGGLNTEAFF. The CDR3 DNA reads as TGTGCCATCAGCCCACTAGGAGGGCTCAACACTGAAGCTTTCTTT.

The CDR3: CASSLFGGEVHNEQFF. CDR3 nucleotide sequence: TGCGCCAGCAGCTTGTTTGGGGGAGAGGTACACAATGAGCAGTTCTTC. V and J are TRBV5-1 and TRBJ2-1; D may correspond to TRBD1 or TRBD2 (5 bases each). Germline assignment: CDR1 SGHRS and CDR2 YFSETQ. There are 16 residues in the CDR3. Trimming left V 1 base short and J 5 bases short, with 16 bases between.

The gene calls are TRBV7-6 and TRBJ2-2; D is perhaps TRBD2 (6 bases). The CDR3 sequence is 16 residues long. CDR1 is SGHVS, CDR2 FNYEAQ, per germline. Trimming stripped 1 base from V and 0 bases from J, with 9 bases between. The DNA for the CDR3 is TGTGCCAGCAGCTTAGGCGGGATCCCGAACACCGGGGAGCTGTTTTTT. Translation gives CASSLGGIPNTGELFF. The full variable domain, with the rest looked up from reference TRBV7-6 and TRBJ2-2, is GAGVSQSPRYKVTKRGQDVALRCDPISGHVSLYWYRQALGQGPEFLTYFNYEAQQDKSGLPNDRFSAERPEGSISTLTIQRTEQRDSAMYRCASSLGGIPNTGELFFGEGSRLTVL.

The V gene is TRBV7-3, the J gene TRBJ2-1, with 8 bases fitting TRBD2. Germline V gene sequence: CDR1 SGHTA, CDR2 FQGTGA. CDR3 length: 15 residues. V was clipped by 1 base and J by 6 bases; unmatched bases: 5. The CDR3 sequence is CASSLKAGELNEQFF. DNA for the CDR3: TGTGCCAGCAGCTTAAAAGCGGGAGAACTCAATGAGCAGTTCTTC.

The gene calls are TRBV20-1 and TRBJ1-2; 9 nucleotides agree with TRBD1. After removal of 0 bases from V and 3 bases from J, the junction contained 8 bases not matched to a gene. The CDR3 has 16 amino acids. In germline, CDR1 is DFQATT, CDR2 SNEGSKA (reference sequence). CDR3 in amino acids: CSAREPNRGLHYGYTF. The CDR3 DNA reads TGCAGTGCTAGAGAACCCAACAGGGGGCTCCACTATGGCTACACCTTC.

This clonotype has a count of ten or more. The rearrangement uses TRBV6-2 or TRBV6-3 and TRBJ2-5; 7 bases map to TRBD1. CDR3 length: 13 residues. The V segment lost 6 bases and the J segment 6 bases; nucleotides outside the gene matches: 7. Germline CDR1 is MNHEY and CDR2 is SVGEGT. CDR3 loop: CASRKTGPQTQYF. The DNA of the CDR3 is TGTGCCAGCAGAAAGACAGGGCCTCAGACCCAGTACTTC.